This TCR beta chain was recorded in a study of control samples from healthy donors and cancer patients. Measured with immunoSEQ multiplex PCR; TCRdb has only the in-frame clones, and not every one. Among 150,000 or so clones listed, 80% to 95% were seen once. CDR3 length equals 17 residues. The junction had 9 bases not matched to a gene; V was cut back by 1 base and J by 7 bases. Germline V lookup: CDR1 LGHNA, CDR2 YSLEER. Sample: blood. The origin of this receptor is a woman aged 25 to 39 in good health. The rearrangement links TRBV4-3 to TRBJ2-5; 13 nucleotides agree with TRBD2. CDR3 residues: CASSQGTSGSGGGTQYF. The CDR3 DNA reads TGCGCCAGCAGCCAAGGGACTAGCGGGAGCGGGGGGGGGACCCAGTACTTC.